A selection of T cell receptor beta chains follows, all from one sample in a study of cytomegalovirus exposure and HLA in healthy donors. Using immunoSEQ multiplex PCR, the repertoire was profiled, and TCRdb retains in-frame clones only, with some absent. The sample has approximately 170,000 clones; about 82% are singletons. The specimen was PBMCs. The receptor source for this set is a male donor in good health and CMV-seronegative. CDR3s include the opening cysteine and the closing phenylalanine or tryptophan. Each record gives: J gene, V gene, D gene, clone size, CDR3 protein, CDR3 DNA. D genes are given only for firm matches. Only some rows state a clone size, as once, few, many or a class for expanded clones.

j_call: TRBJ2-5
v_call: TRBV27
d_call: -
clone_size: few
cdr3_aa: CASSLVSQETQYF
cdr3_nt: TGTGCCAGCAGTTTAGTCAGCCAAGAGACCCAGTACTTC

j_call: TRBJ2-1
v_call: TRBV9
d_call: -
clone_size: few
cdr3_aa: CASSVDTGAYNEQFF
cdr3_nt: TGTGCCAGCAGCGTAGACACGGGGGCCTACAATGAGCAGTTCTTC

j_call: TRBJ2-1
v_call: TRBV5-4
d_call: -
clone_size: -
cdr3_aa: CASSLTPATYNEQFF
cdr3_nt: TGTGCCAGCAGCTTAACACCTGCAACCTACAATGAGCAGTTCTTC

j_call: TRBJ2-7
v_call: TRBV7-9
d_call: TRBD2
clone_size: once
cdr3_aa: CASSLGRTSGRRAYEQYF
cdr3_nt: TGTGCCAGCAGCCTTGGGAGAACTAGCGGGAGGCGCGCCTACGAGCAGTACTTC

j_call: TRBJ2-3
v_call: TRBV4-2
d_call: TRBD2
clone_size: -
cdr3_aa: CASSQEGPSGGGDTQYF
cdr3_nt: TGTGCCAGCAGCCAAGAGGGGCCTAGCGGGGGGGGAGATACGCAGTATTTT

j_call: TRBJ2-5
v_call: TRBV6-5
d_call: -
clone_size: -
cdr3_aa: CASSYSAERNQYF
cdr3_nt: TGTGCCAGCAGTTACTCGGCAGAGAGGAACCAGTACTTC

j_call: TRBJ1-5
v_call: TRBV7-8
d_call: -
clone_size: few
cdr3_aa: CASSLGTGNQPQHF
cdr3_nt: TGTGCCAGCAGCTTAGGGACTGGTAATCAGCCCCAGCATTTT

j_call: TRBJ1-6
v_call: TRBV30
d_call: -
clone_size: -
cdr3_aa: CAWDGESAYNSPLHF
cdr3_nt: TGTGCATGGGACGGGGAGAGCGCCTATAATTCACCCCTCCACTTT

j_call: TRBJ2-1
v_call: TRBV7-7
d_call: TRBD1
clone_size: -
cdr3_aa: CASSPVQGAGEQFF
cdr3_nt: TGTGCTAGCAGCCCTGTACAGGGGGCGGGTGAGCAGTTCTTC

j_call: TRBJ1-3
v_call: TRBV7-2
d_call: TRBD1
clone_size: -
cdr3_aa: CASSFGTGGAGNTIYF
cdr3_nt: TGTGCCAGCAGCTTTGGAACAGGGGGCGCGGGAAACACCATATATTTT

j_call: TRBJ2-5
v_call: TRBV7-9
d_call: -
clone_size: -
cdr3_aa: CASSSGLETQYF
cdr3_nt: TGTGCCAGCAGCTCGGGACTAGAGACCCAGTACTTC

j_call: TRBJ2-3
v_call: TRBV5-4
d_call: -
clone_size: -
cdr3_aa: CASSRESTDTQYF
cdr3_nt: TGTGCCAGCAGCCGTGAGAGCACAGATACGCAGTATTTT

j_call: TRBJ1-2
v_call: TRBV7-9
d_call: -
clone_size: -
cdr3_aa: CASSLGAGRNYGYTF
cdr3_nt: TGTGCCAGCAGCTTAGGGGCGGGGCGAAACTATGGCTACACCTTC

j_call: TRBJ2-3
v_call: TRBV28
d_call: -
clone_size: -
cdr3_aa: CASRGRGNTQYF
cdr3_nt: TGTGCCAGCAGGGGCAGGGGTAATACGCAGTATTTT

j_call: TRBJ1-1
v_call: TRBV7-2
d_call: TRBD1
clone_size: -
cdr3_aa: CASSNRGGNTEAFF
cdr3_nt: TGTGCCAGCAGCAACAGGGGGGGGAACACTGAAGCTTTCTTT

j_call: TRBJ2-2
v_call: TRBV6-1
d_call: -
clone_size: -
cdr3_aa: CASSDSRVTGELFF
cdr3_nt: TGTGCCAGCAGTGATTCCCGCGTAACCGGGGAGCTGTTTTTT

j_call: TRBJ1-1
v_call: TRBV5-1
d_call: -
clone_size: -
cdr3_aa: CASSLVEGGTTEAFF
cdr3_nt: TGCGCCAGCAGCTTGGTGGAAGGGGGAACGACTGAAGCTTTCTTT

j_call: TRBJ2-2
v_call: TRBV29-1
d_call: TRBD2
clone_size: once
cdr3_aa: CSVAGGSRARELFF
cdr3_nt: TGCAGCGTTGCAGGCGGGAGTAGAGCCCGGGAGCTGTTTTTT

j_call: TRBJ1-1
v_call: TRBV19
d_call: TRBD1
clone_size: once
cdr3_aa: CASADRGDTEAFF
cdr3_nt: TGTGCCAGTGCGGACAGGGGGGACACTGAAGCTTTCTTT

j_call: TRBJ2-1
v_call: TRBV5-1
d_call: TRBD2
clone_size: once
cdr3_aa: CASSPSGSSYNEQFF
cdr3_nt: TGCGCCAGCAGCCCTAGCGGGAGCTCCTACAATGAGCAGTTCTTC

j_call: TRBJ2-7
v_call: TRBV2
d_call: -
clone_size: -
cdr3_aa: CASSDPRRSRQAHDEQYF
cdr3_nt: TGTGCCAGCAGTGATCCCCGGCGGTCCCGACAGGCGCACGACGAGCAGTACTTC

j_call: TRBJ2-7
v_call: TRBV28
d_call: TRBD1
clone_size: -
cdr3_aa: CASSLTGGREQYF
cdr3_nt: TGTGCCAGCAGTTTGACAGGGGGGCGCGAGCAGTACTTC

j_call: TRBJ1-6
v_call: TRBV4-2
d_call: -
clone_size: -
cdr3_aa: CASSQETGSNSPLHF
cdr3_nt: TGTGCCAGCAGCCAAGAAACAGGGTCTAATTCACCCCTCCACTTT

j_call: TRBJ2-7
v_call: TRBV13
d_call: TRBD1
clone_size: -
cdr3_aa: CASSQARDRGYEQYF
cdr3_nt: TGTGCCAGCAGCCAGGCTCGGGACAGGGGCTACGAGCAGTACTTC

j_call: TRBJ2-1
v_call: TRBV7-9
d_call: -
clone_size: -
cdr3_aa: CASSPSSEQFF
cdr3_nt: TGTGCCAGCAGCCCTTCCAGTGAGCAGTTCTTC

j_call: TRBJ2-7
v_call: TRBV27
d_call: -
clone_size: few
cdr3_aa: CASSSSFEQYF
cdr3_nt: TGTGCCAGCAGTTCCAGTTTCGAGCAGTACTTC

j_call: TRBJ2-3
v_call: TRBV19
d_call: -
clone_size: once
cdr3_aa: CASQDITDTQYF
cdr3_nt: TGTGCCAGTCAGGACATCACAGATACGCAGTATTTT

j_call: TRBJ2-3
v_call: TRBV13
d_call: -
clone_size: -
cdr3_aa: CASSFFQARTDTQYF
cdr3_nt: TGTGCCAGCAGCTTTTTTCAGGCTCGCACAGATACGCAGTATTTT

j_call: TRBJ2-7
v_call: TRBV19
d_call: TRBD1
clone_size: -
cdr3_aa: CASSPRTGGSYEQYF
cdr3_nt: TGTGCCAGTAGCCCCCGGACAGGGGGTTCCTACGAGCAGTACTTC

j_call: TRBJ2-6
v_call: TRBV4-3
d_call: -
clone_size: -
cdr3_aa: CASSQDVVSGANVLTF
cdr3_nt: TGCGCCAGCAGCCAAGACGTAGTCTCTGGGGCCAACGTCCTGACTTTC

j_call: TRBJ2-6
v_call: TRBV19
d_call: -
clone_size: -
cdr3_aa: CASSPGSSGANVLTF
cdr3_nt: TGTGCCAGTAGCCCAGGGTCATCCGGGGCCAACGTCCTGACTTTC

j_call: TRBJ2-5
v_call: TRBV6-6
d_call: TRBD2
clone_size: once
cdr3_aa: CASSYGGGRETQYF
cdr3_nt: TGTGCCAGCAGTTACGGGGGGGGTAGAGAGACCCAGTACTTC

j_call: TRBJ2-7
v_call: TRBV27
d_call: -
clone_size: -
cdr3_aa: CASSLSSGDLAYEQYF
cdr3_nt: TGTGCCAGCAGTTTATCGTCGGGGGACTTAGCCTACGAGCAGTACTTC

j_call: TRBJ2-7
v_call: TRBV5-4
d_call: TRBD1
clone_size: -
cdr3_aa: CASSSGTGGFLSYEQYF
cdr3_nt: TGTGCCAGCAGCTCGGGGACAGGGGGCTTTTTATCCTACGAGCAGTACTTC

j_call: TRBJ2-7
v_call: TRBV15
d_call: TRBD2
clone_size: -
cdr3_aa: CATSRDGDLEAGLGREQYF
cdr3_nt: TGTGCCACCAGCAGAGATGGGGATTTAGAGGCAGGACTAGGACGTGAGCAGTACTTC

j_call: TRBJ2-7
v_call: TRBV10-3
d_call: TRBD1
clone_size: once
cdr3_aa: CAINADRGPTYEQYF
cdr3_nt: TGTGCCATCAACGCGGACAGGGGCCCCACCTACGAGCAGTACTTC

j_call: TRBJ2-7
v_call: TRBV6-1
d_call: TRBD2
clone_size: once
cdr3_aa: CASSAAGGPFGQYF
cdr3_nt: TGTGCCAGCAGTGCCGCGGGAGGGCCCTTCGGGCAGTACTTC

j_call: TRBJ2-1
v_call: TRBV20-1
d_call: -
clone_size: -
cdr3_aa: CSARGTVEQFF
cdr3_nt: TGCAGTGCTAGAGGGACAGTCGAGCAGTTCTTC

j_call: TRBJ2-6
v_call: TRBV19
d_call: -
clone_size: -
cdr3_aa: CASSGGGTGANVLTF
cdr3_nt: TGTGCCAGTAGCGGAGGGGGCACCGGGGCCAACGTCCTGACTTTC

j_call: TRBJ2-3
v_call: TRBV5-1
d_call: TRBD1
clone_size: -
cdr3_aa: CASSADRVGDTQYF
cdr3_nt: TGCGCCAGCAGCGCGGACAGGGTGGGAGATACGCAGTATTTT

j_call: TRBJ2-2
v_call: TRBV27
d_call: TRBD2
clone_size: -
cdr3_aa: CASSFSGSANTGELFF
cdr3_nt: TGTGCCAGCAGTTTTAGCGGGAGTGCGAACACCGGGGAGCTGTTTTTT

j_call: TRBJ2-5
v_call: TRBV6-6
d_call: TRBD1
clone_size: -
cdr3_aa: CASMKGQGEETQYF
cdr3_nt: TGTGCCAGCATGAAGGGACAGGGCGAGGAGACCCAGTACTTC

j_call: TRBJ2-7
v_call: TRBV28
d_call: TRBD1
clone_size: -
cdr3_aa: CASSSLGTGVYEQYF
cdr3_nt: TGTGCCAGCAGTTCCCTCGGGACAGGGGTTTACGAGCAGTACTTC

j_call: TRBJ2-7
v_call: TRBV5-8
d_call: TRBD1
clone_size: -
cdr3_aa: CASSLVTQTGSHEQYF
cdr3_nt: TGTGCCAGCAGCTTGGTGACCCAGACAGGGTCCCACGAGCAGTACTTC

j_call: TRBJ2-3
v_call: TRBV5-1
d_call: TRBD2
clone_size: -
cdr3_aa: CASSVTSATSTDTQYF
cdr3_nt: TGCGCCAGCAGCGTGACTAGCGCCACTAGCACAGATACGCAGTATTTT

j_call: TRBJ2-7
v_call: TRBV5-4
d_call: -
clone_size: -
cdr3_aa: CASSLSLAYEQYF
cdr3_nt: TGTGCCAGCAGCTTGAGTTTAGCGTACGAGCAGTACTTC

j_call: TRBJ1-1
v_call: TRBV6-5
d_call: TRBD1
clone_size: -
cdr3_aa: CASSSTGGEAFF
cdr3_nt: TGTGCCAGCAGTTCGACAGGGGGAGAAGCTTTCTTT

j_call: TRBJ2-1
v_call: TRBV30
d_call: TRBD2
clone_size: -
cdr3_aa: CAWERGGTYNEQFF
cdr3_nt: TGTGCCTGGGAGCGGGGTGGGACCTACAATGAGCAGTTCTTC

j_call: TRBJ2-1
v_call: TRBV2
d_call: -
clone_size: -
cdr3_aa: CASSDQGFNEQFF
cdr3_nt: TGTGCCAGCAGTGACCAGGGGTTCAATGAGCAGTTCTTC

j_call: TRBJ2-6
v_call: TRBV28
d_call: -
clone_size: -
cdr3_aa: CASSLGGYAGANVLTF
cdr3_nt: TGTGCCAGCAGTTTAGGAGGGTATGCTGGGGCCAACGTCCTGACTTTC